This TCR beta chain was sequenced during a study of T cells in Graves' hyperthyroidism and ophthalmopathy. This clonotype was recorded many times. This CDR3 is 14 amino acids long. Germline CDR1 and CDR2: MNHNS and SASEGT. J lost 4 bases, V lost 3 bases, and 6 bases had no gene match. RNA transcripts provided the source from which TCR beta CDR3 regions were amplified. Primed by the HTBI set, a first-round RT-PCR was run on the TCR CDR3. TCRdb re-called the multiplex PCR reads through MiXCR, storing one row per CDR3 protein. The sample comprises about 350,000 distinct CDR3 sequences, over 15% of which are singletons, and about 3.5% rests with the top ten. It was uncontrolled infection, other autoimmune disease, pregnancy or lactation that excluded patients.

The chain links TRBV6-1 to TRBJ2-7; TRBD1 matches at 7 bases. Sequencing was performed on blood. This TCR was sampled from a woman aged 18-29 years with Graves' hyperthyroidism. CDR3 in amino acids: CASSESLRGYEQYF. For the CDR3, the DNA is TGTGCCAGCAGTGAGTCCCTCAGGGGGTACGAGCAGTACTTC.